The clone carrying this T cell receptor (beta chain) was observed a handful of times. Its antigen is not known. The sample originates from a study of post-analysis software for immune sequencing data. General study results and limits: Controls showed lower frequencies than patients for five TRBV segments, and TRBV5-6, TRBV5-1 and TRBV20-1 were among these. For normalized Chao1 diversity, multiple sclerosis patients scored significantly lower than controls did.

The trim removed 5 bases at V and 4 bases at J, leaving 3 bases unmatched. This CDR3 has 15 amino acids. Germline lookup yields CDR1 MRHNA and CDR2 SNTAGT. Tagging with unique molecular identifiers was a feature of the TCR beta cDNA libraries. With roughly 1 to 10 million T cells as the source, a few hundred thousand cDNA molecules resulted. Each CDR3 protein gets one entry after TCRdb re-called the PCR reads with MiXCR. The sample contains roughly 580,000 distinct CDR3 sequences, 40% to 50% of which appear only once. Material: blood. The chain recombines TRBV6-4 with TRBJ2-3; 13 bases are shared with TRBD2. This receptor was identified in a girl between 5 and 17 years old with multiple sclerosis. DNA for the CDR3: TGTGCCAGCAGTCCTACTAGCGGGGGGGCAGATACGCAGTATTTT. Translation: CASSPTSGGADTQYF.